The 32 T cell receptor beta chains in this list originate from one sample, sequenced in a study of blood T cell repertoires in COVID-19. Clones were read by immunoSEQ multiplex PCR, and TCRdb kept only the in-frame ones, dropping some. There are over 65,000 clones in the sample; approximately 80% occur only once, and about 11% lies in the top ten. Sequenced input: peripheral blood. These receptors all stem from a middle-aged woman with active or convalescent COVID-19.

This clone was picked up a small number of times. The chain joins TRBV19 to TRBJ1-1, with D unclear. Germline values: CDR1 LNHDA, CDR2 SQIVND (reference sequence). This CDR3 spans 13 amino acids. V was clipped by 5 bases and J by 2 bases, with 9 bases between them. CDR3 loop: CASSLTPNTEAFF. CDR3 nucleotide sequence: TGTGCCAGTAGTCTTACTCCAAACACTGAAGCTTTCTTT.

This clone showed up just once. V gene TRBV19 combines with J gene TRBJ1-1; D ambiguous. Trimming removed 2 bases from V and 1 base from J, with 5 bases in between. The germline CDR1 and CDR2 sequences are LNHDA and SQIVND (reference sequence). The CDR3 runs to 13 residues. Here the CDR3 reads CASSIWQNTEAFF. The CDR3 nucleotides are TGTGCCAGTAGTATATGGCAGAACACTGAAGCTTTCTTT.

As DNA, the CDR3 is TGTGCCAGCAGCAGACAGGAAGACACTGAAGCTTTCTTT. This translates into CASSRQEDTEAFF. The chain uses TRBV6-5 and TRBJ1-1; D might be TRBD1 (6 bases). Germline lookup yields CDR1 MNHEY and CDR2 SVGAGI. The CDR3 contains 13 residues. Trimming pared 6 bases from V and 3 bases from J, leaving 11 bases between.

This clone was found once. The rearrangement uses TRBV4-3 and TRBJ2-1, with 8 bases lining up with TRBD2. Per the germline V gene, CDR1 is LGHNA and CDR2 is YSLEER. CDR3 length: 16 residues. V lost 0 bases to trimming and J lost 9 bases; unmatched junction nucleotides: 10. The DNA of the CDR3 is TGCGCCAGCAGCCAAGATCCGGGACTAGAATCGGGTGAGCAGTTCTTC. Its protein product is CASSQDPGLESGEQFF.

This chain uses TRBV6-5 with TRBJ1-2; perhaps TRBD1 as D (6 bases). V lost 7 bases and J lost 2, with 17 bases in between. The CDR3 is made up of 15 amino acids. Looked up from germline, CDR1 is MNHEY and CDR2 is SVGAGI. The CDR3 here is CASTYRRQANYGYTF. The CDR3 DNA reads as TGTGCCAGCACCTACCGCCGACAGGCCAACTATGGCTACACCTTC.

CDR3 region: CASRIAQGGYGYTF. CDR3 bases: TGTGCCAGCAGAATAGCCCAGGGGGGCTATGGCTACACCTTC. The chain carries TRBV27 and TRBJ1-2, with 7 bases identical to TRBD1. The CDR3 has 14 amino acids. J lost 4 bases, V lost 6 bases, and 8 bases had no gene match. The germline V gene encodes CDR1 MNHEY and CDR2 SMNVEV (reference sequence).

This chain connects TRBV6-2 or TRBV6-3 to TRBJ2-4; 7 positions match TRBD1. Unmatched junction bases numbered 13, after V lost 2 bases and J lost 6 bases. The germline V gene has CDR1 MNHEY and CDR2 SVGEGT. This CDR3 region has 17 residues. The CDR3 region is CASSYGFHRGNGNIQYF. The CDR3 DNA reads TGTGCCAGCAGTTACGGATTTCACAGGGGCAATGGAAACATTCAGTACTTC.

The chain couples TRBV6-1 to TRBJ2-3; 10 bases are a match to TRBD1. From germline, CDR1 is MNHNS and CDR2 SASEGT. CDR3 length: 16 residues. With V trimmed by 2 bases and J by 5 bases, 7 bases remained unmatched. The CDR3 sequence is CASSEWDRGSIDTQYF. CDR3 sequence (DNA): TGTGCCAGCAGTGAATGGGACAGGGGATCGATAGATACGCAGTATTTT.

This chain links TRBV12-3 or TRBV12-4 with TRBJ2-1; 9 nucleotides align to TRBD1. The CDR3 is made up of 12 amino acids. The ends lost 3 bases at V and 10 bases at J; junction bases unmatched: 1. The CDR3 is CASSFGTGEQFF. The CDR3 bases are TGTGCCAGCAGTTTCGGGACAGGGGAGCAGTTCTTC.

This rearrangement joins TRBV24-1 to TRBJ2-2; TRBD2 matches 7 bases. With V trimmed by 0 bases and J by 0 bases, 0 bases remained unmatched. Germline assignment: CDR1 KGHDR and CDR2 SFDVKD. The CDR3 extends over 16 amino acids. The CDR3 DNA reads TGTGCCACCAGTGATTTGGCGGGAGCGAACACCGGGGAGCTGTTTTTT. It specifies CATSDLAGANTGELFF.

V is TRBV11-3 and J is TRBJ2-2; D is ambiguous. CDR1 is SGHNT, CDR2 YENEEA, per germline. Trimming left V 5 bases short and J 0 bases short, with 16 bases between. The CDR3 is 17 residues long. In DNA, the CDR3 is TGTGCCAGCAGCCAATGGGCCGAACCAACGAACACCGGGGAGCTGTTTTTT. Protein product: CASSQWAEPTNTGELFF. Using reference TRBV11-3 and TRBJ2-2 for the parts outside the CDR3, the full variable domain is EAGVVQSPRYKIIEKKQPVAFWCNPISGHNTLYWYLQNLGQGPELLIRYENEEAVDDSQLPKDRFSAERLKGVDSTLKIQPAELGDSAVYLCASSQWAEPTNTGELFFGEGSRLTVL.

The chain has TRBV6-2 or TRBV6-3 and TRBJ2-7; weak D call: TRBD1 (5 bases). This CDR3 is built from 13 residues. V lost 2 bases to trimming and J lost 2 bases, with 7 bases between them. CDR1 is MNHEY and CDR2 is SVGEGT in the germline V gene. The chain's CDR3 is CASSYDRTYEQYF. CDR3 in DNA: TGTGCCAGCAGTTACGACAGAACCTACGAGCAGTACTTC.

This sequence joins TRBV12-5 and TRBJ1-6; D possibly corresponds to TRBD1 (6 bases). V lost 0 bases, J lost 3 bases, and 12 bases lay in between. The CDR3 runs to 17 residues. Germline CDR1 is LGHNT and CDR2 is FRNRAP. The CDR3 reads CASGLVIQGYYNSPLHF. In DNA, the CDR3 is TGTGCTAGTGGTTTGGTAATCCAGGGGTACTATAATTCACCCCTCCACTTT. The variable domain in full, with the rest retrieved from reference TRBV12-5 and TRBJ1-6, is DARVTQTPRHKVTEMGQEVTMRCQPILGHNTVFWYRQTMMQGLELLAYFRNRAPLDDSGMPKDRFSAEMPDATLATLKIQPSEPRDSAVYFCASGLVIQGYYNSPLHFGNGTRLTVT.

On this clone itself: Mismatch with germline at one junction end may stem from a read error. This chain uses TRBV19 with TRBJ1-2; 7 nucleotides match TRBD1. CDR3 length equals 13 residues. The germline V gene encodes CDR1 LNHDA and CDR2 SQIVND (reference sequence). The CDR3 protein is CASSMGYRGPSAF. The DNA for the CDR3 is TGTGCCAGTAGTATGGGGTACAGGGGCCCCTCTGCCTTC.

The CDR3 reads CASSSTGGAPYEQYF. CDR3 nucleotide sequence: TGTGCCAGCAGTTCGACAGGGGGCGCCCCCTACGAGCAGTACTTC. V and J are TRBV27 and TRBJ2-7, with 10 bases identical to TRBD1. The CDR3 contains 15 residues. From germline, CDR1 is MNHEY and CDR2 SMNVEV (reference sequence). The V gene end was trimmed by 4 bases and the J gene end by 2 bases; junction bases not matched to a gene: 5.

V is TRBV6-1 and J is TRBJ1-2, with a tentative D call TRBD1 (6 bases). CDR3 length: 13 amino acids. CDR1 and CDR2 from the germline V gene are MNHNS and SASEGT. Trimming removed 3 bases from V and 2 bases from J, with 7 bases in between. CDR3 coding DNA: TGTGCCAGCAGTGACCAGGGGAACTATGGCTACACCTTC. Translating gives CASSDQGNYGYTF.

The CDR3 reads CASRDGEYNSPLHF. The CDR3 DNA reads TGCGCCAGCAGGGACGGGGAGTATAATTCACCCCTCCACTTT. V usage is TRBV10-2 and J usage is TRBJ1-6, with unresolved D. The CDR3 length is 14 residues. V was cut by 6 bases and J by 4 bases, with 10 bases left in between. Germline CDR1 WSHSY, CDR2 SAAADI.

The gene calls are TRBV28 and TRBJ1-1, with TRBD1 matching over 8 bases. The ends lost 3 bases at V and 4 bases at J; junction bases unmatched: 10. The germline CDR1 and CDR2 sequences are MDHEN and SYDVKM. The CDR3 consists of 16 residues. In DNA, the CDR3 is TGTGCCAGCAGTTTCCCCTTGACAGGGGCCACCACTGAAGCTTTCTTT. Translating it yields CASSFPLTGATTEAFF.

This chain joins TRBV28 and TRBJ1-5, with D maybe TRBD1 (5 bases). In germline, CDR1 is MDHEN, CDR2 SYDVKM. This CDR3 contains 15 residues. V lost 7 bases and J 6 bases, leaving 19 bases between the germline ends. The CDR3 protein is CASILGTGISQPQHF. Here the CDR3 DNA reads TGTGCCAGCATTCTCGGGACTGGTATAAGTCAGCCCCAGCATTTT.

This sequence joins TRBV7-8 and TRBJ1-2, with a tentative D call TRBD1 (5 bases). Trimming left V 0 bases short and J 6 bases short, with 8 bases between. Germline CDR1 is SGHVS and CDR2 is FQNEAQ. The CDR3 is 13 amino acids. Here the CDR3 reads CASSLAGGNGYTF. For the CDR3, the DNA is TGTGCCAGCAGCTTAGCGGGGGGGAATGGCTACACCTTC.

The chain is built from TRBV2 and TRBJ1-5; no reliable D call. Trimming shortened V by 5 bases and J by 2 bases, and 13 bases separated the two germline ends. Germline-derived CDR1 and CDR2 are SNHLY and FYNNEI. This CDR3 has 15 amino acids. This chain's CDR3 is CASSPTFGGNQPQHF. In nucleotides, the CDR3 is TGTGCCAGCAGTCCAACCTTCGGAGGCAATCAGCCCCAGCATTTT. Full variable domain (remainder filled in from reference TRBV2 and TRBJ1-5): EPEVTQTPSHQVTQMGQEVILRCVPISNHLYFYWYRQILGQKVEFLVSFYNNEISEKSEIFDDQFSVERPDGSNFTLKIRSTKLEDSAMYFCASSPTFGGNQPQHFGDGTRLSIL.

The chain combines TRBV6-5 with TRBJ1-5; no definite D call. The CDR3 is 15 residues long. CDR1 is MNHEY and CDR2 is SVGAGI in the germline V gene. V was pared by 5 bases and J by 0 bases, with 11 bases between. The CDR3 sequence: CASSKREYSNQPQHF. As DNA, the CDR3 is TGTGCCAGCAGTAAAAGGGAGTATAGCAATCAGCCCCAGCATTTT.

The gene calls are TRBV4-3 and TRBJ2-1; possible D gene TRBD2, 6 bases. The CDR3 loop spans 14 amino acids. Germline values: CDR1 LGHNA, CDR2 YSLEER. V was cut by 1 base and J by 6 bases, with 10 bases left in between. CDR3 bases: TGCGCCAGCAGCCAAGTTTTAGCGGTCAATGAGCAGTTCTTC. It encodes CASSQVLAVNEQFF.

This clone was seen more than once but under ten times. Written as DNA, the CDR3 is TGCGCCAGCAGACTCTGGACAAACACTGAAGCTTTCTTT. This gives the protein CASRLWTNTEAFF. The rearrangement uses TRBV10-2 and TRBJ1-1; the D gene is possibly TRBD1 (5 bases). Germline lookup yields CDR1 WSHSY and CDR2 SAAADI. Trimming took 6 bases from V and 2 from J, leaving 10 bases between them. There are 13 residues in the CDR3.

This clone was seen a single time. The junction does not match germline at one end; this may be a read error. V usage is TRBV7-2 and J usage is TRBJ1-2, with 8 bases that match TRBD1. This CDR3 has 15 residues. Germline V gene data show CDR1 as SGHTA and CDR2 as FQGNSA. DNA for the CDR3: TGTGCCAGCAGCCTAGCCATACAGGGGGGCTATGGCTACACCTTC. It specifies CASSLAIQGGYGYTF.

This clone was recorded once. The chain joins TRBV19 to TRBJ2-5; possibly TRBD2 for D (5 bases). The CDR3 covers 16 residues. With 6 bases removed from V and 2 bases from J, the gap between germline ends came to 19 bases. Germline V CDR1 and CDR2: LNHDA, SQIVND (reference sequence). In DNA form, the CDR3 reads TGTGCCAGTAGCCCCCGAGCGACCGCGGGTCAAGAGACCCAGTACTTC. This sequence encodes CASSPRATAGQETQYF. The full variable domain, completed using reference TRBV19 and TRBJ2-5, is DGGITQSPKYLFRKEGQNVTLSCEQNLNHDAMYWYRQDPGQGLRLIYYSQIVNDFQKGDIAEGYSVSREKKESFPLTVTSAQKNPTAFYLCASSPRATAGQETQYFGPGTRLLVL.

The chain recombines TRBV28 with TRBJ2-7, with 10 bases fitting TRBD1. Per germline, CDR1 MDHEN and CDR2 SYDVKM. The CDR3 contains 17 residues. With 4 bases clipped from V and 2 bases from J, the junction kept 11 bases outside the gene matches. The CDR3 nucleotides read TGTGCCAGCAGTTACGAACCGGGACAGGGGTTCGCCTACGAGCAGTACTTC. The encoded protein is CASSYEPGQGFAYEQYF. Filled out from reference TRBV28 and TRBJ2-7, the complete variable domain reads DVKVTQSSRYLVKRTGEKVFLECVQDMDHENMFWYRQDPGLGLRLIYFSYDVKMKEKGDIPEGYSVSREKKERFSLILESASTNQTSMYLCASSYEPGQGFAYEQYFGPGTRLTVT.

In the case of this clone: Sequence at one end of the junction differs from germline and may be a read error. The chain is built from TRBV14 and TRBJ1-1; TRBD1 might be the D (6 bases). Germline CDR1 is SGHDN and CDR2 is FVKESK. The CDR3 contains 21 residues. As DNA, the CDR3 is TGTGCCTGCAGCCAATCCGACAGGTATCATCTGAAGCGAGGGGGGAACACTGAAGCTTTCTTT. Its translation is CACSQSDRYHLKRGGNTEAFF. Supplemented by reference TRBV14 and TRBJ1-1, the full variable domain reads EAGVTQFPSHSVIEKGQTVTLRCDPISGHDNLYWYRRVMGKEIKFLLHFVKESKQDESGMPNNRFLAERTGGTYSTLKVQPAELEDSGVYFCACSQSDRYHLKRGGNTEAFFGQGTRLTVV.

The chain is built from TRBV6-2 or TRBV6-3 and TRBJ1-2; D ambiguous. This CDR3 has 11 residues. Trimming removed 4 bases from V and 9 bases from J, with 9 bases in between. The germline V gene has CDR1 MNHEY and CDR2 SVGEGT. DNA for the CDR3: TGTGCCAGCAGTTCGCCGAGGAGCTACACCTTC. Residues: CASSSPRSYTF.

The chain couples TRBV11-1 to TRBJ2-7; 11 bases fit TRBD2. CDR1 and CDR2 (germline): SGHAT, FQDESV (reference sequence). Trimming took 0 bases from V and 5 from J; bases not matched to a gene: 9. This CDR3 is 17 amino acids long. CDR3 in amino acids: CASSLAPVAGGPDEQYF. In DNA form, the CDR3 reads TGTGCCAGCAGCTTAGCGCCCGTAGCGGGGGGGCCAGACGAGCAGTACTTC. Full variable domain (missing parts from reference TRBV11-1 and TRBJ2-7): EAEVAQSPRYKITEKSQAVAFWCDPISGHATLYWYRQILGQGPELLVQFQDESVVDDSQLPKDRFSAERLKGVDSTLKIQPAELGDSAMYLCASSLAPVAGGPDEQYFGPGTRLTVT.

This clone has a single count. V gene TRBV19 combines with J gene TRBJ2-1; tentative D call: TRBD1 (6 bases). CDR3 size: 13 residues. Germline V gives CDR1 LNHDA, CDR2 SQIVND (reference sequence). The ends were cut back, 3 bases at V and 5 bases at J, with 8 bases in the middle. The CDR3: CASSIHRDNEQFF. The CDR3 DNA is TGTGCCAGTAGTATTCACAGGGACAATGAGCAGTTCTTC.

This chain links TRBV3-1 (or the pseudogene TRBV3-2) with TRBJ2-7, with 9 bases lining up with TRBD1. The CDR3 runs 20 residues. Germline-derived CDR1 and CDR2 are LGHDT and YNNKEL (reference sequence). V lost 0 bases to trimming and J lost 3 bases; unmatched junction nucleotides: 18. CDR3 coding DNA: TGTGCCAGCAGCCAAGAACACCTACGGGACAGGGTGGAGGCTTTCTACGAGCAGTACTTC. This encodes CASSQEHLRDRVEAFYEQYF.